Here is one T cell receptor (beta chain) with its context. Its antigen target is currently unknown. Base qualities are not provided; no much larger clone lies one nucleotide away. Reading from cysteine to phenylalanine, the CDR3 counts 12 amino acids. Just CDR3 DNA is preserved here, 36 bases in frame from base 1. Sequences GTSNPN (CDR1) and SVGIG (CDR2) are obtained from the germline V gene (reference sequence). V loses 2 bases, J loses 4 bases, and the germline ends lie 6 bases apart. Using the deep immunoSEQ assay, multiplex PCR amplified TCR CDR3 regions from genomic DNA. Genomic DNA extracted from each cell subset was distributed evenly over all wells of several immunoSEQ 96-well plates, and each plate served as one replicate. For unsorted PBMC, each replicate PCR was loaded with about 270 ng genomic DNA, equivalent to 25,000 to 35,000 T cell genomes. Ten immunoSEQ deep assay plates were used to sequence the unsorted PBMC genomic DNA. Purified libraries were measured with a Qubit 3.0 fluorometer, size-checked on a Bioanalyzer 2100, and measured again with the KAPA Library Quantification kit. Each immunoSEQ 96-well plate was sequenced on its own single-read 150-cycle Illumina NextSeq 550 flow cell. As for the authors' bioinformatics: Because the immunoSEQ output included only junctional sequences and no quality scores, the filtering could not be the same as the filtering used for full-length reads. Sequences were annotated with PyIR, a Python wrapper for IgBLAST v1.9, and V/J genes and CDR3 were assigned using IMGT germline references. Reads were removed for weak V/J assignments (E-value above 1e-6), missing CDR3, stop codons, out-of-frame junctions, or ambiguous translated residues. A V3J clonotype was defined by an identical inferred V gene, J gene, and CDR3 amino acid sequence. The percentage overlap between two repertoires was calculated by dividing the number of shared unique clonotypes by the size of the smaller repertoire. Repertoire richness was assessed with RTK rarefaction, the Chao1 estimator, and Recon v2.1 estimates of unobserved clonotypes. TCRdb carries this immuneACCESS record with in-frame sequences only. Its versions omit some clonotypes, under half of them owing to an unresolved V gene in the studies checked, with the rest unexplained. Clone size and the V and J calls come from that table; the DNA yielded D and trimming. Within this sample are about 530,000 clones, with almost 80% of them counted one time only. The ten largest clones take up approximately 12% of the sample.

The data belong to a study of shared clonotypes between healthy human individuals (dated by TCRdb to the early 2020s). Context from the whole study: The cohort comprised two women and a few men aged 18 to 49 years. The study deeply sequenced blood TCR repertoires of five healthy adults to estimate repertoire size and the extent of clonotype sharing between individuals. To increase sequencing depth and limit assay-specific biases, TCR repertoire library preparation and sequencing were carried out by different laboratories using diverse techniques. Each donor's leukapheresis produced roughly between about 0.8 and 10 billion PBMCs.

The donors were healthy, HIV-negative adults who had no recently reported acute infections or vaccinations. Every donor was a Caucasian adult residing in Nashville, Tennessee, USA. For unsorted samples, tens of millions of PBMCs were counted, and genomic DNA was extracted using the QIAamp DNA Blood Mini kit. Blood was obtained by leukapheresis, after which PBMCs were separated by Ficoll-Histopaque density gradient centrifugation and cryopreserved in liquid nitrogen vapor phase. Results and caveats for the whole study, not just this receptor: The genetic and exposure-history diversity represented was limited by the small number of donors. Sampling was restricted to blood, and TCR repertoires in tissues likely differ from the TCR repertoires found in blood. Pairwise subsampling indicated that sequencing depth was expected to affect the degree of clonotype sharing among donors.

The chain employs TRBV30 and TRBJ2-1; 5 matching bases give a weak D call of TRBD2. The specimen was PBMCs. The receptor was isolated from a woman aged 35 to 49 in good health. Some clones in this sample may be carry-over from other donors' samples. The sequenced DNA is TGTGCCTGGAGTCGGACTTACAATGAGCAGTTCTTC. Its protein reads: CAWSRTYNEQFF.